The 4 T cell receptor beta chains below all came from one sample that was sequenced in a study of CXCR3-negative and CXCR3-positive naive CD8 T cells. Points from the study as a whole: CXCR3-expressing naive cells carried TRB CDR3s more hydrophobic than those of CXCR3-negative naive cells.

UMI-labeled 5' RACE yielded the TRB cDNA libraries. Each CDR3 protein gets one entry in TCRdb, which reprocessed the 5' RACE reads and gives no DNA. This table lists 75,000 to 100,000 distinct CDR3 sequences. Their specific antigens are unknown. Input material: naive CXCR3+ CD8+ T cells from blood. Subset meaning: CD45RO-CCR7+CD27+CD95- naive CD8+ T cells expressing CXCR3 (TNR3+). These receptors were obtained from a human donor in good health. Some clones in this sample may be carry-over from other donors' samples.

The chain has TRBV12-3 or TRBV12-4 and TRBJ1-1. This CDR3 has 14 amino acids. CDR3 residues: CASSFFRMNTEAFF.

The chain couples TRBV6-5 to TRBJ2-7. From germline, CDR1 is MNHEY and CDR2 SVGAGI. The CDR3 contains 18 residues. The CDR3 sequence: CASRDLRARKGGYYEQYF.

The CDR3 here is CASRGQGVKGSNQPQHF. V gene TRBV27 combines with J gene TRBJ1-5; TCRdb's D call of TRBD1 is untestable without DNA. This CDR3 comprises 17 residues. Germline values: CDR1 MNHEY, CDR2 SMNVEV (reference sequence).

The rearrangement uses TRBV12-3 or TRBV12-4 and TRBJ2-7; TCRdb's D call, TRBD1, is unchecked because there is no DNA. The CDR3 runs 13 residues. The CDR3 loop is CASTDRDSYEQYF.